This is a list of T cell receptor beta chains from one sample in a study of shared T cell receptors in the human thymus. TCRdb's copy holds only in-frame clones and misses some; the assay was immunoSEQ multiplex PCR. Of 640,000 or so clones listed, more than 70% are singletons. These data are also associated with another study on human thymus T cells.

Specimen: thymocytes. The receptors were gathered from a boy younger than two with a congenital heart defect. Both conserved end residues are part of each CDR3. The D gene is left open where the match is weak. The size of a clone is reported for some rows only, either as once, few or many, or as a class for expanded clones.

J gene | V gene | clone size | D gene | CDR3 DNA | CDR3 protein
TRBJ1-4 | TRBV30 | NA | NA | TGTGCCTGGGTCCCTCCAGGGGACGGCGAAAAACTGTTTTTT | CAWVPPGDGEKLFF
TRBJ2-7 | TRBV18 | NA | TRBD1 | TGTGCCAGCTCACCACCAAGCACAGGGGGGCTCTGCGAGCAGTACTTC | CASSPPSTGGLCEQYF
TRBJ2-1 | TRBV4-3 | NA | TRBD1 | TGCGCCAGCAGCCAAGAAGGAGGACAGGGGAACAGGTGGCAGTTCTTC | CASSQEGGQGNRWQFF
TRBJ1-6 | TRBV27 | NA | TRBD1 | TGTGCCAGCACCCTGACCAGGGACAGATTCATTGGATCACCCCTCCACTTT | CASTLTRDRFIGSPLHF
TRBJ1-6 | TRBV28 | NA | TRBD1 | TGTGCCAGCAGTTTATTAGTGCAGGGACAGTATTCACCCCTCCACTTT | CASSLLVQGQYSPLHF
TRBJ2-5 | TRBV4-3 | NA | NA | TGCGCCAGCAGCCAAGATTTCCGAGAGACCCAGTACTTC | CASSQDFRETQYF
TRBJ1-1 | TRBV5-6 | NA | TRBD1 | TGTGCCAGCAGCCTAACAGGGGTCCCTGAAGCTTTCTTT | CASSLTGVPEAFF
TRBJ2-7 | TRBV4-3 | NA | TRBD2 | TGCGCCAGCAGCCAAGAGAGGGTAGCGGGGGGGCCTCGGATCTACGAGCAGTACTTC | CASSQERVAGGPRIYEQYF
TRBJ1-5 | TRBV11-2 | NA | NA | TGTGCCAGCAGCTTAGGGGGCGAGGCAGCTCAGACGGCCCAGCATTTT | CASSLGGEAAQTAQHF
TRBJ2-7 | TRBV15 | NA | TRBD2 | TGTGCCACCAGCAGACCTAGCGGCCTCTCCTACGAGCAGTACTTC | CATSRPSGLSYEQYF
TRBJ1-1 | TRBV25-1 | NA | NA | TGTGCCAGCAGCCCAGGGCCGGGGGGGTTTGCTTTCTTT | CASSPGPGGFAFF
TRBJ1-1 | TRBV4-1 | NA | NA | TGCGCCAGCAGCGCCGTACAGGGTCTAGCTGAAGCTTTCTTT | CASSAVQGLAEAFF
TRBJ1-2 | TRBV2 | NA | TRBD1 | TGTGCCAGCAGCCAAAGACAGGGGTGGTATGGCTACACCTTC | CASSQRQGWYGYTF
TRBJ2-1 | TRBV4-3 | NA | TRBD1 | TGCGCCAGCAGCCAAGGGGGGACAGACAATGAGCAGTTCTTC | CASSQGGTDNEQFF
TRBJ2-7 | TRBV19 | once | TRBD2 | TGTGCCAGTAGCCGGACTAGCGGGGGATCCTTGGGCTCCTACGAGCAGTACTTC | CASSRTSGGSLGSYEQYF
TRBJ2-3 | TRBV9 | NA | NA | TGTGCCAGCAGCGTAGCCGGGGTCACAGATACGCAGTATTTT | CASSVAGVTDTQYF
TRBJ1-2 | TRBV9 | NA | TRBD1 | TGTGCCAGCAGGGCCCTCCCGACAGGGGCGAAAGACTATGGCTACACCTTC | CASRALPTGAKDYGYTF
TRBJ2-3 | TRBV27 | NA | TRBD2 | TGTGCCAGCGGTTTTTGTTCACCTAGCGGGGGTATCGATACGCAGTATTTT | CASGFCSPSGGIDTQYF
TRBJ1-2 | TRBV29-1 | once | TRBD1 | TGCAGCGTTGAGGACAGGGTTCTCTCGTCAACCGCGTCGGGCTACACCTTC | CSVEDRVLSSTASGYTF
TRBJ1-3 | TRBV20-1 | NA | NA | TGCAGTGCTAGCTTTCGGAACACCATATATTTT | CSASFRNTIYF
TRBJ2-1 | TRBV4-1 | NA | TRBD2 | TGCGCCAGCAGCCTCGCACTAGCGGGGGGGCCCAATGAGCAGTTCTTC | CASSLALAGGPNEQFF
TRBJ2-1 | TRBV6-1 | NA | NA | TGTGCCAGCAGTGGGCCCCGGCAGGCCCCGGTATGTGAGCAGTTCTTC | CASSGPRQAPVCEQFF
TRBJ2-5 | TRBV21-1 | NA | NA | TGTGCCAGCAGCAATGGGGGGAGAGGGGAGACCCAGTACTTC | CASSNGGRGETQYF
TRBJ1-3 | TRBV11-2 | NA | NA | TGTGCCAGCAGCTTAGGGGCCCTCTCTGGAAACACCATATATTTT | CASSLGALSGNTIYF
TRBJ2-1 | TRBV4-3 | NA | NA | TGCGCCAGCAGTAAATCAAGGGGCCATTACAATGAGCAGTTCTTC | CASSKSRGHYNEQFF
TRBJ2-1 | TRBV20-1 | NA | NA | TGCAGTGCGAGCAGGGCGTGGGAGCAGTTCTTC | CSASRAWEQFF
TRBJ2-1 | TRBV7-8 | NA | NA | TGTGCCAGCAGCTCATCGGGACTTTCTGCCAACCATAGCTCCTACAATGAGCAGTTCTTC | CASSSSGLSANHSSYNEQFF
TRBJ1-4 | TRBV7-9 | few | TRBD1 | TGTGCCAGCAGCTCACAATCGGGACAGGGTTGTGAAAAACTGTTTTTT | CASSSQSGQGCEKLFF
TRBJ2-5 | TRBV6-5 | NA | TRBD2 | TGTGCCAGCAGCGAGGCGGGGGGGGCCGGAGAGACCCAGTACTTC | CASSEAGGAGETQYF
TRBJ2-3 | TRBV7-2 | NA | NA | TGTGCCAGCAGCCACCAACCAATTAGCGGAAGACGGCTGACAGATACGCAGTATTTT | CASSHQPISGRRLTDTQYF
TRBJ2-3 | TRBV18 | few | NA | TGTGCCAGCTCACCAACTTTGGGGGGAGTGACAGATACGCAGTATTTT | CASSPTLGGVTDTQYF
TRBJ1-5 | TRBV28 | NA | TRBD1 | TGTGCCAGCAGTTTCGACAGGGCCGCATCGATTGGCCCCCAGCATTTT | CASSFDRAASIGPQHF